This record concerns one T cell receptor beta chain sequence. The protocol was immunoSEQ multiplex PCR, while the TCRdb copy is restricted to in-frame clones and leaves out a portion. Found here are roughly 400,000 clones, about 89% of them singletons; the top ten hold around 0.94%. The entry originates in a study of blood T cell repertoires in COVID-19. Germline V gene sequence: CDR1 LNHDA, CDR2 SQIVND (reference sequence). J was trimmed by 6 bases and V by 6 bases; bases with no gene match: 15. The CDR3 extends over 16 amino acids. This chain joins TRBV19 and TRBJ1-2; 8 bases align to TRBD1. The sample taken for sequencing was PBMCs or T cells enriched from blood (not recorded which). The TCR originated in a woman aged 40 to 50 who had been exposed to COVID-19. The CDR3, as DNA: TGTGCCAGTAGGAAACCTGCGACAGGGGCCTTAAATGGCTACACCTTC. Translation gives CASRKPATGALNGYTF.